What follows are 27 T cell receptor beta chains derived from one specimen sequenced in a study of blood T cell repertoires in COVID-19. Sequencing used immunoSEQ multiplex PCR; TCRdb keeps in-frame clones, though not all of them. The table records some 190,000 clones, over 70% of them present only once. Sequencing used peripheral blood. These receptors came from a man aged 60 to 75 with acute or convalescent COVID-19.

V usage is TRBV15 and J usage is TRBJ2-1, with D hard to call. The CDR3 has 16 residues. Germline loops: CDR1 LNHNV, CDR2 YYDKDF (reference sequence). V was shortened by 1 base and J by 1 base, with 11 bases between the two germline ends. The CDR3 protein is CATSRVTVRSYNEQFF. The CDR3, as DNA: TGTGCCACCAGCAGAGTCACGGTTCGATCCTACAATGAGCAGTTCTTC.

This clone turned up a few times. The chain joins TRBV5-1 to TRBJ1-2; D is unresolved. CDR1 is SGHRS, CDR2 YFSETQ, per germline. Trimming removed 4 bases from V and 5 bases from J, with 18 bases in between. This CDR3 comprises 15 residues. The CDR3 spells CASSLNRGLTYGYTF. The DNA of the CDR3 is TGCGCCAGCAGCCTGAACCGAGGGTTGACTTATGGCTACACCTTC.

This chain uses TRBV28 with TRBJ1-4; D is undetermined. The germline gives CDR1 MDHEN, CDR2 SYDVKM. Between the trimmed V and J ends, which lost 5 bases and 8 bases, there was a span of 9 bases. This CDR3 comprises 12 residues. The CDR3 region has the DNA TGTGCCAGCAGTAAACAAAGAGAAAAACTGTTTTTT. Translated, it gives CASSKQREKLFF.

The V and J genes are TRBV9 and TRBJ1-1, with no clear D. Germline V gene lookup returns CDR1 SGDLS and CDR2 YYNGEE. Trimming removed 3 bases at V and 3 bases at J, with 12 bases between. The CDR3 totals 14 residues. This chain's CDR3 is CASSAPGTHTEAFF. The CDR3 DNA reads as TGTGCCAGCAGCGCCCCGGGAACGCACACTGAAGCTTTCTTT.

In the case of this clone: This CDR3 is also generated by other DNA sequences in the sample. V is TRBV3-1 (or the pseudogene TRBV3-2) and J is TRBJ2-1, with D possibly being TRBD2 (6 bases). Between the trimmed V and J ends, which lost 3 bases and 6 bases, there was a span of 12 bases. The CDR3 totals 14 residues. The V gene's germline CDR1 is LGHDT and CDR2 YNNKEL (reference sequence). CDR3 sequence (DNA): TGTGCCAGCAGCCAGTCGGGCGGGGCCAATGAGCAGTTCTTC. Its protein is CASSQSGGANEQFF.

This clone was detected only a few times. Here the CDR3 reads CASSEAPRLAGKHYEQYF. The DNA of the CDR3 is TGTGCCAGCAGTGAAGCCCCCCGACTAGCGGGAAAACATTACGAGCAGTACTTC. This chain links TRBV2 with TRBJ2-7; TRBD2 matches at 11 bases. Germline assignment: CDR1 SNHLY and CDR2 FYNNEI. This CDR3 region has 18 residues. The junction had 11 bases not matched to a gene; V was cut back by 0 bases and J by 4 bases.

This clone was seen just once. This chain uses TRBV11-2 with TRBJ2-5, with D tentatively TRBD1 (6 bases). The CDR3 extends over 13 amino acids. V lost 6 bases, J lost 2 bases, and 10 bases lay in between. From germline, CDR1 is SGHAT and CDR2 FQNNGV. CDR3 sequence: CASRFRGQETQYF. The DNA of the CDR3 is TGTGCCAGCAGGTTCAGGGGACAAGAGACCCAGTACTTC.

This clone was seen more than once but under ten times. J is TRBJ1-1 and V is TRBV3-1 (or the pseudogene TRBV3-2); no firm D call. Germline loops: CDR1 LGHDT, CDR2 YNNKEL (reference sequence). The CDR3 runs to 14 residues. V was clipped by 3 bases and J by 1 base, with 9 bases between them. The CDR3 here is CASSHGRENTEAFF. DNA for the CDR3: TGTGCCAGCAGCCATGGACGGGAGAACACTGAAGCTTTCTTT.

The CDR3: CASSGSGGRAFF. The CDR3, as DNA: TGTGCCAGCAGTGGGTCAGGGGGGAGAGCTTTCTTT. The chain links TRBV2 to TRBJ1-1; the match to TRBD1 covers 7 bases. CDR3 length equals 12 residues. Losses at the gene ends were 4 bases for V and 10 bases for J; bases not matched to a gene: 6. CDR1 is SNHLY, CDR2 FYNNEI, per germline.

In this sample, this clone turned up a few times. V is TRBV9 and J is TRBJ2-7; TRBD1 matches 8 bases. The junction had 12 bases not matched to a gene; V was cut back by 1 base and J by 0 bases. Per the germline V gene, CDR1 is SGDLS and CDR2 is YYNGEE. This CDR3 contains 18 residues. CDR3 amino acids: CASSVPHVRTGSSYEQYF. The CDR3 coding sequence is TGTGCCAGCAGCGTACCCCACGTAAGGACAGGGAGCTCCTACGAGCAGTACTTC.

The J gene is TRBJ1-2, the V gene TRBV15, with D perhaps TRBD1 (5 bases). Germline CDR1 and CDR2: LNHNV and YYDKDF (reference sequence). This CDR3 spans 16 amino acids. V was shortened by 0 bases and J by 0 bases, with 11 bases between the two germline ends. The CDR3 sequence is CATSRDTGPTNYGYTF. CDR3 DNA sequence: TGTGCCACCAGCAGAGACACAGGCCCCACTAACTATGGCTACACCTTC.

The rearrangement uses TRBV7-3 and TRBJ1-6; D is perhaps TRBD1 (5 bases). The CDR3 is made up of 13 amino acids. Germline CDR1 is SGHTA and CDR2 is FQGTGA. V shed 3 bases and J shed 14 bases, with 14 bases lying between them. The chain's CDR3 is CASSFGALETLHF. CDR3 sequence (DNA): TGTGCCAGCAGCTTTGGGGCTTTGGAAACCCTCCACTTT.

The gene calls are TRBV28 and TRBJ2-5, with 9 nucleotides matching TRBD1. Germline assignment: CDR1 MDHEN and CDR2 SYDVKM. The V and J ends lost 5 bases and 6 bases, in that order; junction bases with no gene match: 7. This CDR3 comprises 14 residues. The CDR3, as DNA: TGTGCCAGCAGTCCGGACAGGGGTGTGCAGACCCAGTACTTC. Residues: CASSPDRGVQTQYF.

The chain uses TRBV19 and TRBJ1-6; TRBD1 agrees at 10 bases. With 7 bases clipped from V and 7 bases from J, the junction kept 7 bases outside the gene matches. Germline CDR1 and CDR2: LNHDA and SQIVND (reference sequence). This CDR3 contains 15 residues. DNA of the CDR3: TGTGCCAGTAACCCCCCGGGACAGGGGAATTCACCCCTCCACTTT. Amino acid sequence: CASNPPGQGNSPLHF.

This sequence joins TRBV27 and TRBJ2-5; D might be TRBD1 (6 bases). The V end lost 4 bases, the J end lost 2 bases, and 11 bases lay between the germline ends. The germline V gene encodes CDR1 MNHEY and CDR2 SMNVEV (reference sequence). The CDR3 is 14 amino acids. DNA for the CDR3: TGTGCCAGCAGTTCTCGACAGGTACAAGAGACCCAGTACTTC. Protein: CASSSRQVQETQYF.

Only a few counts were recorded for this clone. This sequence joins TRBV5-4 and TRBJ2-4; 7 positions agree with TRBD2. After removal of 0 bases from V and 8 bases from J, the junction contained 11 bases not matched to a gene. This CDR3 comprises 16 residues. CDR1 and CDR2 (germline): SGHNT, YYREEE (reference sequence). CDR3 in amino acids: CASSLDASSSGDIQYF. CDR3 DNA sequence: TGTGCCAGCAGCTTGGATGCGAGTTCGAGCGGGGACATTCAGTACTTC.

V is TRBV6-6 and J is TRBJ2-1; D is undetermined. This CDR3 is built from 13 residues. V was cut by 8 bases and J by 8 bases, with 16 bases left in between. CDR1 and CDR2 (germline): MNHNY, SVGAGI (reference sequence). CDR3 sequence reads: CASFWALGDEQFF. CDR3 nucleotide sequence: TGTGCCAGCTTTTGGGCCCTCGGCGATGAGCAGTTCTTC.

The chain employs TRBV30 and TRBJ2-7, with 12 bases fitting TRBD2. CDR3 length equals 16 residues. Per the germline V gene, CDR1 is GTSNPN and CDR2 is SVGIG (reference sequence). The trim removed 2 bases at V and 5 bases at J, leaving 10 bases unmatched. CDR3 in DNA: TGTGCCTGGAGTTGGACTAGCGGGAAGTTATTGGACGAGCAGTACTTC. It encodes CAWSWTSGKLLDEQYF. The complete variable domain, with remaining parts taken from reference TRBV30 and TRBJ2-7, reads SQTIHQWPATLVQPVGSPLSLECTVEGTSNPNLYWYRQAAGRGLQLLFYSVGIGQISSEVPQNLSASRPQDRQFILSSKKLLLSDSGFYLCAWSWTSGKLLDEQYFGPGTRLTVT.

This sequence joins TRBV7-8 and TRBJ1-1; a weak D match, TRBD1 (6 bases). Trimming shortened V by 7 bases and J by 0 bases, and 15 bases separated the two germline ends. Germline V CDR1 and CDR2: SGHVS, FQNEAQ. CDR3 size: 15 residues. CDR3 DNA: TGTGCCAGCACTCGGACAGCCCAGATGAACACTGAAGCTTTCTTT. Amino acids: CASTRTAQMNTEAFF. The full variable domain, in which reference TRBV7-8 and TRBJ1-1 provide the parts outside the CDR3, is GAGVSQSPRYKVAKRGQDVALRCDPISGHVSLFWYQQALGQGPEFLTYFQNEAQLDKSGLPSDRFFAERPEGSVSTLKIQRTQQEDSAVYLCASTRTAQMNTEAFFGQGTRLTVV.

The V and J genes are TRBV30 and TRBJ2-7, with 13 nucleotides matching TRBD2. This CDR3 has 17 amino acids. From germline, CDR1 is GTSNPN and CDR2 SVGIG (reference sequence). The V gene end was trimmed by 4 bases and the J gene end by 2 bases; junction bases not matched to a gene: 11. CDR3 DNA sequence: TGTGCCTGGATCCCGGGACTAGCGGGATATCATACCTACGAGCAGTACTTC. Its translation is CAWIPGLAGYHTYEQYF. The variable domain in full, completed from reference TRBV30 and TRBJ2-7, reads SQTIHQWPATLVQPVGSPLSLECTVEGTSNPNLYWYRQAAGRGLQLLFYSVGIGQISSEVPQNLSASRPQDRQFILSSKKLLLSDSGFYLCAWIPGLAGYHTYEQYFGPGTRLTVT.

V usage is TRBV6-5 and J usage is TRBJ1-1, with 7 bases matching TRBD1. The junction had 10 bases not matched to a gene; V was cut back by 6 bases and J by 3 bases. This CDR3 spans 15 amino acids. The germline V gene has CDR1 MNHEY and CDR2 SVGAGI. CDR3 region: CASSLTGEAYTEAFF. The CDR3 nucleotides are TGTGCCAGCAGCCTCACAGGGGAAGCGTACACTGAAGCTTTCTTT.

A single count supports this clone. The chain employs TRBV4-1 and TRBJ1-1, with a tentative D call TRBD1 (5 bases). V gave up 4 bases and J gave up 1 base, with 13 bases separating them. The CDR3 extends over 15 amino acids. Germline V CDR1 and CDR2: MGHRA, YSYEKL. CDR3 DNA sequence: TGCGCCAGCAGCCCATGGGGGGGACCGAACACTGAAGCTTTCTTT. This sequence encodes CASSPWGGPNTEAFF.

This clone was observed a handful of times. This chain joins TRBV27 and TRBJ2-7; TRBD2 is a possible D gene (6 bases). CDR1 is MNHEY and CDR2 is SMNVEV in the germline V gene (reference sequence). The CDR3 is 12 residues long. The V gene lost 5 bases and the J gene lost 7 bases, with 12 bases spanning the gap. The CDR3 region is CASSPGTWEQYF. The CDR3 nucleotides read TGTGCCAGCAGTCCCGGGACTTGGGAGCAGTACTTC.

The V gene is TRBV11-1, the J gene TRBJ1-3, with no clear D. The V gene lost 8 bases and the J gene lost 2 bases, with 10 bases spanning the gap. This CDR3 is built from 13 residues. Germline CDR1 is SGHAT and CDR2 is FQDESV (reference sequence). The CDR3 protein is CASAREAGNTIYF. Here the CDR3 DNA reads TGTGCCAGCGCCCGGGAAGCTGGAAACACCATATATTTT.

The rearrangement uses TRBV6-2 or TRBV6-3 and TRBJ1-1, with D possibly being TRBD1 (6 bases). CDR1 is MNHEY and CDR2 is SVGEGT in the germline V gene. Trimming took 6 bases from V and 1 from J, leaving 15 bases between them. The CDR3 has 15 amino acids. CDR3 DNA: TGTGCCAGCAGCCTACAGGGACACCAGAACACTGAAGCTTTCTTT. This translates into CASSLQGHQNTEAFF.

The chain combines TRBV3-1 (or the pseudogene TRBV3-2) with TRBJ1-2; no clear D gene. Looked up from germline, CDR1 is LGHDT and CDR2 is YNNKEL (reference sequence). V lost 4 bases, J lost 7 bases, and 7 bases lay in between. This CDR3 has 11 residues. DNA for the CDR3: TGTGCCAGCAGCCGAGGTAGTGGCTACACCTTC. Translating gives CASSRGSGYTF.

The chain carries TRBV18 and TRBJ2-2; 9 nucleotides align to TRBD2. CDR3 size: 17 residues. Unmatched junction bases numbered 9, after V lost 5 bases and J lost 2 bases. Germline CDR1 is KGHSH and CDR2 is LQKENI. CDR3 in DNA: TGTGCCAGCTCAGAAAGGGTTCTAGCGGGAAACACCGGGGAGCTGTTTTTT. The encoded protein is CASSERVLAGNTGELFF.